This TCR beta chain was identified during a study of blood T cell repertoires in COVID-19. Clones were read by immunoSEQ multiplex PCR, and TCRdb kept only the in-frame ones, dropping some. The sample records about 330,000 clones, roughly 87% being singletons. This CDR3 region has 15 residues. Trimming at V came to 1 base and at J to 3 bases, leaving 5 bases not matched to a gene. Germline V lookup: CDR1 LGHDT, CDR2 YNNKEL (reference sequence). The sequenced material came from PBMCs or T cells enriched from blood (not recorded which). The chain joins TRBV3-1 (or the pseudogene TRBV3-2) to TRBJ2-7; 8 nucleotides line up with TRBD2. This sequence originates from a woman aged 25 to 45 who had recovered from COVID-19. CDR3 region: CASSQGWRGDYEQYF. In DNA form, the CDR3 reads TGTGCCAGCAGCCAAGGGTGGCGGGGGGACTACGAGCAGTACTTC.